The 32 T cell receptor beta chains listed next were all sequenced from one sample in a study of blood T cell repertoires in COVID-19. TCRdb's copy holds only in-frame clones and misses some; the assay was immunoSEQ multiplex PCR. The sample lists some 50,000 clones, about 71% occurring once. The sequenced sample consisted of peripheral blood. The receptors originated from a woman between 65 and 79 years old with acute or convalescent COVID-19.

V gene TRBV2 combines with J gene TRBJ1-6, with D uncertain. The V end was cut by 3 bases, the J end by 7 bases, with 4 bases between. Germline V gives CDR1 SNHLY, CDR2 FYNNEI. The CDR3 is made up of 12 amino acids. Here the CDR3 DNA reads TGTGCCAGCAGTGACAGGAATTCACCCCTCCACTTT. It is translated as CASSDRNSPLHF.

The rearrangement links TRBV18 to TRBJ2-7; 8 bases map to TRBD2. This CDR3 is 15 amino acids long. From germline, CDR1 is KGHSH and CDR2 LQKENI. The ends lost 1 base at V and 3 bases at J; junction bases unmatched: 5. CDR3 amino acids: CASSPLAGPDYEQYF. In DNA form, the CDR3 reads TGTGCCAGCTCACCACTAGCGGGGCCAGACTACGAGCAGTACTTC.

There are many counts of this clone. The V and J genes are TRBV9 and TRBJ2-1; 7 bases map to TRBD2. CDR3 size: 12 residues. CDR1 and CDR2 (germline): SGDLS, YYNGEE. Unmatched junction bases numbered 5, after V lost 1 base and J lost 13 bases. The CDR3 DNA is TGTGCCAGCAGCGTAAGCGCGGGAGTCCAGTTCTTC. Translated, it gives CASSVSAGVQFF.

The V gene is TRBV20-1, the J gene TRBJ1-2, with 7 nucleotides matching TRBD1. Trimming cost V 5 bases and J 7 bases; bases outside gene matches: 4. This CDR3 spans 11 amino acids. Germline CDR1 DFQATT, CDR2 SNEGSKA (reference sequence). DNA for the CDR3: TGCAGTGCTTCGTACAGGGGTGGCTACACCTTC. Translated, it gives CSASYRGGYTF.

The chain has TRBV5-6 and TRBJ2-1, with 14 bases fitting TRBD2. This CDR3 region has 17 residues. V lost 1 base to trimming and J lost 3 bases; unmatched junction nucleotides: 3. Germline V gene data show CDR1 as SGHDT and CDR2 as YYEEEE. CDR3: CASSLPGTSGSYNEQFF. In nucleotides, the CDR3 is TGTGCCAGCAGCTTGCCCGGGACTAGCGGGAGCTACAATGAGCAGTTCTTC.

The J gene is TRBJ2-7, the V gene TRBV29-1, with 8 bases identical to TRBD2. This CDR3 comprises 15 residues. Germline lookup yields CDR1 SQVTM and CDR2 ANQGSEA. Trimming at V came to 6 bases and at J to 3 bases, leaving 13 bases not matched to a gene. The CDR3 DNA follows: TGCAGCGTCCCAAGAGGTAGCGGGACCCACTACGAGCAGTACTTC. It specifies CSVPRGSGTHYEQYF.

This chain links TRBV27 with TRBJ2-7; TRBD2 aligns across 9 bases. The CDR3 loop spans 15 amino acids. V lost 4 bases, J lost 3 bases, and 7 bases stayed unmatched. The germline CDR1 and CDR2 sequences are MNHEY and SMNVEV (reference sequence). Here the CDR3 DNA reads TGTGCCAGCAGTTCAATGGCTAGCGGGGACTACGAGCAGTACTTC. It encodes CASSSMASGDYEQYF.

This clone was detected only a few times. This chain connects TRBV7-7 to TRBJ2-2; 11 bases are a match to TRBD2. CDR3 length equals 14 residues. Unmatched junction bases numbered 3, after V lost 5 bases and J lost 7 bases. CDR1 SSHAT and CDR2 FNYEAQ come from the germline V gene (reference sequence). CDR3 region: CASSQGLAVGELFF. The CDR3 region has the DNA TGTGCCAGCAGCCAGGGACTAGCGGTCGGGGAGCTGTTTTTT.

This sequence joins TRBV28 and TRBJ1-1; D is uncertain. CDR1 and CDR2 from the germline V gene are MDHEN and SYDVKM. V lost 7 bases to trimming and J lost 3 bases, with 24 bases between them. CDR3 length equals 17 residues. The CDR3 loop reads CASNFAPYLSTDTEAFF. The CDR3 region has the DNA TGTGCCAGCAATTTTGCGCCGTACCTCTCAACCGACACTGAAGCTTTCTTT.

The chain links TRBV2 to TRBJ2-5; no clear D. Trimming cost V 4 bases and J 5 bases, with 11 bases left between them. Germline V lookup: CDR1 SNHLY, CDR2 FYNNEI. This CDR3 contains 13 residues. CDR3 loop: CASSGPVGETQYF. The CDR3 DNA is TGTGCCAGCAGTGGGCCGGTGGGCGAGACCCAGTACTTC.

J is TRBJ2-2 and V is TRBV19, with TRBD1 matching 9 bases. CDR1 and CDR2 (germline): LNHDA, SQIVND (reference sequence). The CDR3 consists of 15 residues. V was clipped by 7 bases and J by 7 bases; unmatched bases: 10. The CDR3 sequence: CASTIQGAQVGELFF. CDR3 in DNA: TGTGCCAGTACCATACAGGGGGCGCAGGTCGGGGAGCTGTTTTTT.

As for this clone: One end of the junction does not line up with germline, which may come from a read error. V and J are TRBV7-7 and TRBJ2-1; D uncertain. Germline V lookup: CDR1 SSHAT, CDR2 FNYEAQ (reference sequence). The CDR3 extends over 15 amino acids. CDR3: CASSLDVLSYNEQFF. The CDR3 coding sequence is TGTGCTAGCAGCTTAGATGTCCTTTCCTACAATGAGCAGTTCTTC.

The chain is built from TRBV10-3 and TRBJ2-3; D uncertain. CDR3 length: 15 residues. CDR1 is ENHRY, CDR2 SYGVKD, per germline. Trimming took off 10 bases at V and 0 bases at J, with 17 bases between the two ends. The CDR3, as DNA: TGTGCCACCGATAAGCGAGGAGAGAGCACAGATACGCAGTATTTT. This translates into CATDKRGESTDTQYF.

The CDR3 sequence is CASSQDGQGYEQYF. The DNA for the CDR3 is TGCGCCAGCAGCCAAGACGGGCAGGGATACGAGCAGTACTTC. The chain uses TRBV4-1 and TRBJ2-7, with a possible D match to TRBD1 (5 bases). Trimming pared 0 bases from V and 4 bases from J, leaving 10 bases between. Germline CDR1 is MGHRA and CDR2 is YSYEKL. CDR3 size: 14 residues.

In its sample, this clone was seen once. CDR3 bases: TGTGCCAGCAGTTACACCCCAGCGTCCGGTACCGGGGAGCTGTTTTTT. This codes for CASSYTPASGTGELFF. The V gene is TRBV6-5, the J gene TRBJ2-2; D not resolved. The ends were cut back, 2 bases at V and 5 bases at J, with 15 bases in the middle. Germline V gene data show CDR1 as MNHEY and CDR2 as SVGAGI. The CDR3 contains 16 residues.

The chain links TRBV7-9 to TRBJ2-7, with D tentatively TRBD2 (7 bases). V was pared by 8 bases and J by 4 bases, with 18 bases between. The CDR3 length is 14 residues. Germline CDR1 reads SEHNR; CDR2 reads FQNEAQ (reference sequence). The CDR3 region is CASGRGAHLYEQYF. The CDR3 DNA follows: TGTGCCAGCGGGAGGGGGGCGCATTTGTACGAGCAGTACTTC. Full variable domain (remainder filled in from reference TRBV7-9 and TRBJ2-7): DTGVSQNPRHKITKRGQNVTFRCDPISEHNRLYWYRQTLGQGPEFLTYFQNEAQLEKSRLLSDRFSAERPKGSFSTLEIQRTEQGDSAMYLCASGRGAHLYEQYFGPGTRLTVT.

The chain combines TRBV23-1 with TRBJ2-3; the D gene is possibly TRBD2 (7 bases). TRBV23-1 is treated as an ORF (open reading frame) with a function not yet certain. The CDR3 runs to 16 residues. Trimming took off 6 bases at V and 0 bases at J, with 16 bases between the two ends. The CDR3 DNA reads TGCGCCAGCAGCATCCGGGGGGCGAGAAGCACAGATACGCAGTATTTT. Amino acids: CASSIRGARSTDTQYF.

The V call is TRBV7-9, the J call TRBJ1-6, with a possible D match to TRBD1 (6 bases). Trimming stripped 5 bases from V and 7 bases from J, with 15 bases between. The CDR3 loop spans 15 amino acids. Germline loops: CDR1 SEHNR, CDR2 FQNEAQ (reference sequence). As DNA, the CDR3 is TGTGCCAGCAGCCTCAATAGGGGGTTGAATTCACCCCTCCACTTT. It codes for CASSLNRGLNSPLHF.

This clone has just a few counts. The rearrangement links TRBV5-6 to TRBJ1-1; 11 nucleotides agree with TRBD1. The germline V gene encodes CDR1 SGHDT and CDR2 YYEEEE. The V gene end was trimmed by 4 bases and the J gene end by 11 bases; junction bases not matched to a gene: 10. The CDR3 is made up of 14 amino acids. CDR3 in amino acids: CASSRTGGADYAFF. In nucleotides, the CDR3 is TGTGCCAGCAGCCGGACAGGGGGCGCAGACTACGCTTTCTTT.

The chain recombines TRBV5-5 with TRBJ1-2; 9 bases fit TRBD1. J lost 8 bases, V lost 2 bases, and 1 base had no gene match. Germline V gene lookup returns CDR1 SGHKS and CDR2 YYEKEE (reference sequence). The CDR3 consists of 12 residues. The CDR3 sequence is CASSLGQGGYTF. CDR3 coding DNA: TGTGCCAGCAGCTTAGGACAGGGGGGCTACACCTTC. The full variable domain, completed using reference TRBV5-5 and TRBJ1-2, is DAGVTQSPTHLIKTRGQQVTLRCSPISGHKSVSWYQQVLGQGPQFIFQYYEKEERGRGNFPDRFSARQFPNYSSELNVNALLLGDSALYLCASSLGQGGYTFGSGTRLTVV.

This clone came up a few times. This chain uses TRBV19 with TRBJ2-7; D perhaps matches TRBD1 (5 bases). Germline CDR1 reads LNHDA; CDR2 reads SQIVND (reference sequence). The CDR3 runs 14 residues. V lost 7 bases and J lost 0, with 13 bases in between. Here the CDR3 reads CASMPTVDSYEQYF. The CDR3, as DNA: TGTGCCAGTATGCCGACAGTGGACTCCTACGAGCAGTACTTC.

The chain has TRBV11-2 and TRBJ1-4; no definite D call. Trimming shortened V by 5 bases and J by 3 bases, and 13 bases separated the two germline ends. From germline, CDR1 is SGHAT and CDR2 FQNNGV. CDR3 length: 15 residues. The CDR3: CASSDDTSSNEKLFF. CDR3 coding DNA: TGTGCCAGCAGCGACGACACCAGTTCTAATGAAAAACTGTTTTTT.

V gene TRBV11-3 combines with J gene TRBJ2-1; no definite D call. The CDR3 covers 14 residues. The germline V and J ends were trimmed by 5 bases and 7 bases, with 15 bases remaining between them. Germline-derived CDR1 and CDR2 are SGHNT and YENEEA. Here the CDR3 reads CASSPEPTKNEQFF. CDR3 sequence (DNA): TGTGCCAGCAGCCCCGAACCAACAAAGAATGAGCAGTTCTTC.

V gene TRBV7-9 combines with J gene TRBJ1-6, with D possibly matching TRBD1 (6 bases). CDR1 and CDR2 from the germline V gene are SEHNR and FQNEAQ (reference sequence). V was trimmed by 4 bases and J by 3 bases, leaving 13 bases between them. CDR3 size: 16 residues. The CDR3 spells CASSSQGRGYNSPLHF. The CDR3 coding sequence is TGTGCCAGCAGCTCACAGGGAAGGGGCTATAATTCACCCCTCCACTTT.

The chain combines TRBV20-1 with TRBJ1-2; D ambiguous. The germline CDR1 and CDR2 sequences are DFQATT and SNEGSKA (reference sequence). The CDR3 length is 11 residues. The V end was cut by 0 bases, the J end by 6 bases, with 5 bases between. CDR3 sequence: CSARERDGYTF. In DNA, the CDR3 is TGCAGTGCTAGAGAAAGAGATGGCTACACCTTC.

The rearrangement joins TRBV7-2 to TRBJ2-1; 7 nucleotides agree with TRBD2. Germline V gene lookup returns CDR1 SGHTA and CDR2 FQGNSA. V trimming: 0 bases; J trimming: 5 bases; junction bases outside the gene matches: 13. The CDR3 spans 18 residues. CDR3 DNA sequence: TGTGCCAGCAGCTTAGCGCTTGGGTCTAGCGGTAGACACAATGAGCAGTTCTTC. As protein: CASSLALGSSGRHNEQFF.

The genes are TRBV7-5 and TRBJ2-1; the table gives TRBD2 as D, unverified against the DNA. TRBV7-5 is shown as a pseudogene. CDR3 length: 14 amino acids. In nucleotides, the CDR3 is TGTGTCAGAAGCCCCCCTAGCTCCTACAATGAGCAGTTCTTC. This sequence encodes CVRSPPSSYNEQFF.

The sample holds many counts of this clone. The J gene is TRBJ1-2, the V gene TRBV18; 8 nucleotides line up with TRBD1. Losses at the gene ends were 3 bases for V and 7 bases for J; bases not matched to a gene: 4. The CDR3 spans 13 residues. Germline V gene lookup returns CDR1 KGHSH and CDR2 LQKENI. CDR3 loop: CASSPDREGGYTF. The CDR3 bases are TGTGCCAGCTCACCGGACAGGGAAGGTGGCTACACCTTC.

J is TRBJ2-2 and V is TRBV7-9; 12 nucleotides align to TRBD2. The V gene's germline CDR1 is SEHNR and CDR2 FQNEAQ (reference sequence). The V segment lost 0 bases and the J segment 7 bases; nucleotides outside the gene matches: 6. The CDR3 runs to 17 residues. The CDR3 DNA follows: TGTGCCAGCAGCTTAGCCGGGACTAGCGGGTTTGTCGGGGAGCTGTTTTTT. Its translation: CASSLAGTSGFVGELFF.

V gene TRBV18 combines with J gene TRBJ2-1, with 10 positions matching TRBD2. The CDR3 is 13 amino acids. Germline V CDR1 and CDR2: KGHSH, LQKENI. With V trimmed by 3 bases and J by 12 bases, 5 bases remained unmatched. CDR3 region: CASSPSSGGPQFF. The CDR3 nucleotides are TGTGCCAGCTCACCCAGTAGCGGGGGGCCGCAGTTCTTC.

The chain couples TRBV5-6 to TRBJ1-1, with unresolved D. The germline gives CDR1 SGHDT, CDR2 YYEEEE. The V end lost 2 bases, the J end lost 3 bases, and 8 bases lay between the germline ends. The CDR3 has 13 amino acids. CDR3 nucleotide sequence: TGTGCCAGCAGCTTCACAGTCGACACTGAAGCTTTCTTT. This codes for CASSFTVDTEAFF.

This clone is categorized as medium-sized. The chain recombines TRBV2 with TRBJ2-1, with 12 bases matching TRBD2. J lost 6 bases, V lost 9 bases, and 9 bases had no gene match. CDR3 length: 15 residues. Germline CDR1 SNHLY, CDR2 FYNNEI. CDR3 DNA: TGTGCCAGAAGCTTGCTAGCGGGAGGGCTCAATGAGCAGTTCTTC. Protein: CARSLLAGGLNEQFF.